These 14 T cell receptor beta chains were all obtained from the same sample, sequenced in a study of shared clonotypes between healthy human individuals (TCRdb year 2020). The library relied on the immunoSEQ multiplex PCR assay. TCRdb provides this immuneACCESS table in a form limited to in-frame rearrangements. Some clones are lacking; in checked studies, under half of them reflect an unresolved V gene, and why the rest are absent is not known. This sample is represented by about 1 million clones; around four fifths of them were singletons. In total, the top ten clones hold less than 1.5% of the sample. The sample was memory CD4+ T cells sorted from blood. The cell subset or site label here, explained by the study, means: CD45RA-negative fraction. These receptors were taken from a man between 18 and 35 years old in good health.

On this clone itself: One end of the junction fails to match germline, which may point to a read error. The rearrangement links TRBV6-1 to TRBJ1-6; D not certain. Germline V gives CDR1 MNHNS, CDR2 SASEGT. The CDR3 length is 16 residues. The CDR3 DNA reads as TGTGCCAGCATTGATTCGGAAAGCGTGTATAACTCACCCCTCCACTTT. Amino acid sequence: CASIDSESVYNSPLHF.

The CDR3 here is CASSQLGGAYEQYF. The CDR3 region has the DNA TGCGCCAGCAGCCAACTAGGAGGGGCATACGAGCAGTACTTC. This sequence joins TRBV5-1 and TRBJ2-7, with D tentatively TRBD2 (6 bases). Trimming took 4 bases from V and 4 from J, leaving 15 bases between them. Germline CDR1 reads SGHRS; CDR2 reads YFSETQ. This CDR3 region has 14 residues.

This CDR3 reads CASSSNPPGLAGNTDTQYF. CDR3 bases: TGTGCCAGCAGCTCCAACCCGCCGGGGCTAGCGGGGAACACAGATACGCAGTATTTT. The chain employs TRBV7-2 and TRBJ2-3; 9 bases are a match to TRBD2. The J segment lost 2 bases and the V segment lost 4 bases, leaving 16 bases of the junction unmatched. The CDR3 covers 19 residues. Germline values: CDR1 SGHTA, CDR2 FQGNSA.

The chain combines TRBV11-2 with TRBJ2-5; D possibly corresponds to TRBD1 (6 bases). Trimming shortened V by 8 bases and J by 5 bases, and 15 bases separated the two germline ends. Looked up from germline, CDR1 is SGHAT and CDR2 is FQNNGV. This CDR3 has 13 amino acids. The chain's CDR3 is CASLRGFGETQYF. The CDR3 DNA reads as TGTGCCAGCCTCAGGGGTTTTGGGGAGACCCAGTACTTC.

The CDR3 region is CASSSRAKQYF. For the CDR3, the DNA is TGTGCCAGCAGCTCCCGGGCAAAGCAGTACTTC. The chain combines TRBV11-2 with TRBJ2-7; D ambiguous. Trimming removed 4 bases at V and 8 bases at J, with 9 bases between. Germline CDR1 SGHAT, CDR2 FQNNGV. This CDR3 region has 11 residues.

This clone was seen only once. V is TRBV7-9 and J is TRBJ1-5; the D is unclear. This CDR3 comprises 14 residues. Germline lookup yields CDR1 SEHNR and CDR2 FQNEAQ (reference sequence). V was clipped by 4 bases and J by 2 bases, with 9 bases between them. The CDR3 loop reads CASSSDGGNQPQHF. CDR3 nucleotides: TGTGCCAGCAGCTCGGACGGGGGCAATCAGCCCCAGCATTTT. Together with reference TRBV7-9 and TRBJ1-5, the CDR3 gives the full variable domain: DTGVSQNPRHKITKRGQNVTFRCDPISEHNRLYWYRQTLGQGPEFLTYFQNEAQLEKSRLLSDRFSAERPKGSFSTLEIQRTEQGDSAMYLCASSSDGGNQPQHFGDGTRLSIL.

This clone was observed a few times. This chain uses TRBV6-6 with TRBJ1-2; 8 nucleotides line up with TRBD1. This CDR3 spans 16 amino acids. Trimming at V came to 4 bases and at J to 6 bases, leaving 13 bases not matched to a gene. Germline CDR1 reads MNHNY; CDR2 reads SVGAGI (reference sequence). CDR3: CASSLGQGQGIHGYTF. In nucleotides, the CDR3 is TGTGCCAGCAGTTTAGGACAGGGTCAAGGAATCCATGGCTACACCTTC.

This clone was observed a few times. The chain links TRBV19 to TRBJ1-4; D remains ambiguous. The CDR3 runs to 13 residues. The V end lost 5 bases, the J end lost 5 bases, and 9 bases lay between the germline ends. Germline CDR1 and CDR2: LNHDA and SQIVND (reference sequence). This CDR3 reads CASSWTENEKLFF. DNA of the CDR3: TGTGCCAGTAGTTGGACGGAGAATGAAAAACTGTTTTTT.

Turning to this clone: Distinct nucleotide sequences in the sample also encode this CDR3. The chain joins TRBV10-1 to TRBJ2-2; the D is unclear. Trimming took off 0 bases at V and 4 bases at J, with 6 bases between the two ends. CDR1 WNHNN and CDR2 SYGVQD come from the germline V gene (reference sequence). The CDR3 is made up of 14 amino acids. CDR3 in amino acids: CASSESTLTGELFF. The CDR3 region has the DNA TGCGCCAGCAGTGAGTCAACCCTCACCGGGGAGCTGTTTTTT.

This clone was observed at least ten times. DNA for the CDR3: TGTGCCAGCAGCTACCCTACAGGATCACCCCTCCACTTT. It is translated as CASSYPTGSPLHF. This chain joins TRBV5-6 and TRBJ1-6; D may be TRBD1 (5 bases). Trimming stripped 3 bases from V and 10 bases from J, with 11 bases between. This CDR3 contains 13 residues. Looked up from germline, CDR1 is SGHDT and CDR2 is YYEEEE.

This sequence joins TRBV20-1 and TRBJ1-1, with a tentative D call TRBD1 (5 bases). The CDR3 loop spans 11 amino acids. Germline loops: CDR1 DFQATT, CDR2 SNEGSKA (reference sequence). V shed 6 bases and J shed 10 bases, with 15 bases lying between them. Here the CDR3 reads CSAPTAPRAFF. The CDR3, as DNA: TGCAGTGCCCCGACAGCGCCCAGAGCTTTCTTT.

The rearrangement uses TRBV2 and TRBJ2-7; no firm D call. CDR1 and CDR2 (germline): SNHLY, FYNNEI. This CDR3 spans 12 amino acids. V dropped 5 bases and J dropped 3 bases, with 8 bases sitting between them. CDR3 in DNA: TGTGCCAGCAGTTATGCCTACTACGAGCAGTACTTC. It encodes CASSYAYYEQYF.

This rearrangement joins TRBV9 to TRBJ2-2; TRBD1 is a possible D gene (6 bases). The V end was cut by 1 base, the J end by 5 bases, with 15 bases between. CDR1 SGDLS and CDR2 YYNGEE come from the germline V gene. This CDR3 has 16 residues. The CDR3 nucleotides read TGTGCCAGCAGCGTAATGCCCCAACAGGGAACCGGGGAGCTGTTTTTT. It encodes CASSVMPQQGTGELFF. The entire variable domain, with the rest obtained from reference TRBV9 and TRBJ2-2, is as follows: DSGVTQTPKHLITATGQRVTLRCSPRSGDLSVYWYQQSLDQGLQFLIQYYNGEERAKGNILERFSAQQFPDLHSELNLSSLELGDSALYFCASSVMPQQGTGELFFGEGSRLTVL.

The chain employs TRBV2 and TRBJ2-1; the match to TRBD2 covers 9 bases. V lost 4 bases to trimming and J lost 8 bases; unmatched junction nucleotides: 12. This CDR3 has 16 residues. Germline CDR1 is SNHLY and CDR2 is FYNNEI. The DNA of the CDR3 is TGTGCCAGCAGTGTCATTTCCGTAGCGGGAGAACATGAGCAGTTCTTC. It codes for CASSVISVAGEHEQFF.